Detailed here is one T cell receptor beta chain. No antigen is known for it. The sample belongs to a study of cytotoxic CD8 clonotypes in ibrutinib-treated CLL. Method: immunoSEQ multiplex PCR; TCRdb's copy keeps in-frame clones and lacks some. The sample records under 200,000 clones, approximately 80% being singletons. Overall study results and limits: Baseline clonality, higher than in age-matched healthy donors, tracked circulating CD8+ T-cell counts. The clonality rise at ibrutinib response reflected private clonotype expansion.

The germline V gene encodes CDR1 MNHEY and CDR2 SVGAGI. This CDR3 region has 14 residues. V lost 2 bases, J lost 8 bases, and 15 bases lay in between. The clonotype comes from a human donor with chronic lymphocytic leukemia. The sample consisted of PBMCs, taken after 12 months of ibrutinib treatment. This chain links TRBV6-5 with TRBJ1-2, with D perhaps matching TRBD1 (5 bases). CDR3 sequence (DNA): TGTGCCAGCAGTTACCCTAACGGGGGACGAGGCTACACCTTC. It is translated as CASSYPNGGRGYTF.